This T cell receptor beta chain is from a study of T cell repertoires in cytomegalovirus infection. The study, taken as a whole, reports: HLA-C-restricted CMV clonotypes gave the most frequent clonotype in two of eight donors.

One entry per CDR3 protein, called by TCRdb with MiXCR from the reads. The profile shows approximately 180,000 distinct CDR3 sequences, 9.5% of them singletons. In regard to this clonotype: Its specificity is not known.

The sequenced sample was PBMCs. This sequence originates from a human donor in good health (CMV status not recorded). Some clones in this sample may be carry-over from other donors' samples.

The DNA for the CDR3 is TGTGCCAGCTCACCGGGGTTGAGGGGGATGGAAGAGACCCAGTACTTC. Its protein product is CASSPGLRGMEETQYF. This chain connects TRBV18 to TRBJ2-5; maybe TRBD1 (6 bases). Between the trimmed V and J ends, which lost 3 bases and 3 bases, there was a span of 17 bases. This CDR3 region has 16 residues. Germline V gene data show CDR1 as KGHSH and CDR2 as LQKENI. The full variable domain, with the rest looked up from reference TRBV18 and TRBJ2-5, is NAGVMQNPRHLVRRRGQEARLRCSPMKGHSHVYWYRQLPEEGLKFMVYLQKENIIDESGMPKERFSAEFPKEGPSILRIQQVVRGDSAAYFCASSPGLRGMEETQYFGPGTRLLVL.